Each of the 22 T cell receptor beta chains below was sequenced from the same sample in a study of T cell clonality in common variable immunodeficiency. Clones were read by immunoSEQ multiplex PCR, and TCRdb kept only the in-frame ones, dropping some. The sample holds about 66,000 clones, and no clone turns up only once. Sequencing used peripheral blood mononuclear cells. Receptors were obtained from a person aged 18 to 75 in good health.

This clone was found a few times. From the germline J gene comes the end of the CDR3, since the read stops 3 residues before it. The chain links TRBV2 to TRBJ2-7, with D unclear. The CDR3 length is 12 residues. V was shortened by 6 bases and J by 6 bases, with 12 bases between the two germline ends. The V gene's germline CDR1 is SNHLY and CDR2 FYNNEI. The sequenced CDR3 bases are TGTGCCAGCAGGTCTCAGGAGATCGAG. Its translation is CASRSQEIE. The entire CDR3 is CASRSQEIEQYF.

This clone was seen ten or more times. The CDR3 extends 3 residues past the end of the read, so its final part is completed from the germline J gene. The chain recombines TRBV6-1 with TRBJ2-1; 8 nucleotides match TRBD1. The CDR3 spans 14 residues. The trim removed 3 bases at V and 8 bases at J, leaving 6 bases unmatched. Germline assignment: CDR1 MNHNS and CDR2 SASEGT. Partial CDR3 DNA: TGTGCCAGCAGTGACCGGGACAGGAGCGATGAG. Translation: CASSDRDRSDE. The CDR3, in full, reads CASSDRDRSDEQFF.

This clone was recorded at least ten times. The sequence runs out 3 residues before the end of the CDR3; the remainder is reconstructed from the germline J gene. The chain couples TRBV2 to TRBJ2-7; 9 positions agree with TRBD2. The CDR3 runs to 14 residues. Germline loops: CDR1 SNHLY, CDR2 FYNNEI. Germline trimming cut 7 bases from V and 6 bases from J; bases unmatched to any gene: 10. The CDR3 loop is CASTASGNRGEQYF. CDR3 DNA (partial): TGTGCCAGCACGGCTAGCGGGAATCGGGGCGAG.

This clone showed up many times. The CDR3 end falls 3 residues outside the read, so it is completed with the germline J gene. The chain joins TRBV20-1 to TRBJ2-7; 7 bases fit TRBD1. With 1 base clipped from V and 4 bases from J, the junction kept 10 bases outside the gene matches. The CDR3 contains 15 residues. Looked up from germline, CDR1 is DFQATT and CDR2 is SNEGSKA (reference sequence). CDR3 DNA, as far as it was read: TGCAGTGCTAGAGGACAGGGTTTCCCCCTTTACGAG. Amino acid sequence: CSARGQGFPLYE. The full CDR3 reads CSARGQGFPLYEQYF.

This clone was seen many times. The CDR3 extends 3 residues past the end of the read, so its final part is completed from the germline J gene. The chain recombines TRBV29-1 with TRBJ2-1; the match to TRBD2 covers 13 bases. The V and J ends lost 5 bases and 6 bases, in that order; junction bases with no gene match: 7. The CDR3 consists of 15 residues. Germline V gene data show CDR1 as SQVTM and CDR2 as ANQGSEA. The CDR3 sequence: CSVKLAGGPRNEQFF. The CDR3 bases that were read are TGCAGCGTTAAACTAGCGGGAGGGCCACGCAATGAG.

This clone was counted only a few times. The read gets to within 3 residues of the CDR3 end, and the germline J gene fills in the rest. The rearrangement links TRBV5-3 to TRBJ2-3; 13 nucleotides align to TRBD2. TRBV5-3 is known as an ORF, though its function is uncertain. The CDR3 is made up of 16 amino acids. V shed 4 bases, J shed 3 bases, and the junction held 5 bases outside the gene matches. Partial CDR3 DNA: TGTGCCAGAAGCCTCAGGACTAGCGGGAGTACAGATACG. Translating gives CARSLRTSGSTDT. The whole CDR3 protein reads CARSLRTSGSTDTQYF.

This clone appeared many times. The read ends 3 residues early relative to the CDR3; the germline J gene fills the gap. The sample contains more than one DNA sequence encoding this CDR3. The chain has TRBV6-1 and TRBJ1-3; possibly TRBD1 for D (5 bases). This CDR3 is 14 amino acids long. From germline, CDR1 is MNHNS and CDR2 SASEGT. Trimming cost V 3 bases and J 2 bases, with 8 bases left between them. This CDR3 is CASSDGGAGNTIYF. The covered CDR3 bases are TGTGCCAGCAGTGACGGGGGGGCTGGAAACACC.

This clone was counted at least ten times. Read sequence stops 3 residues before the CDR3 end, and the germline J gene provides the missing end. The rearrangement uses TRBV30 and TRBJ2-6; 7 bases are shared with TRBD2. Trimming cost V 3 bases and J 1 base; bases outside gene matches: 9. The germline V gene has CDR1 GTSNPN and CDR2 SVGIG (reference sequence). This CDR3 has 17 amino acids. The CDR3 here is CAWRRGRAGSGANVLTF. The CDR3 bases that were read are TGTGCCTGGAGGCGGGGGAGGGCAGGATCTGGGGCCAACGTC.

This clone was recorded many times. The read stops 3 residues short of the end of the CDR3; the missing end is completed from the germline J gene. This chain links TRBV20-1 with TRBJ1-5, with 7 positions matching TRBD1. V dropped 3 bases and J dropped 6; count of bases not matched to a gene: 8. CDR3 length: 14 amino acids. The germline CDR1 and CDR2 sequences are DFQATT and SNEGSKA (reference sequence). CDR3 bases read: TGCAGTGCTAGCCTCGACAGGGACGGTCAGCCC. Amino acid sequence: CSASLDRDGQP. In full, the CDR3 reads CSASLDRDGQPQHF.

This clone was seen many times. The sequenced fragment ends 3 residues before the CDR3 boundary, so the rest is inferred from the germline J gene. The chain recombines TRBV6-1 with TRBJ1-3, with D possibly matching TRBD1 (6 bases). CDR1 MNHNS and CDR2 SASEGT come from the germline V gene. V gave up 2 bases and J gave up 4 bases, with 15 bases separating them. This CDR3 comprises 16 residues. The CDR3 bases that were read are TGTGCCAGCAGTGAAAGGCGGCAGGGGAACGGAAACACC. Protein sequence: CASSERRQGNGNT. The whole CDR3 is CASSERRQGNGNTIYF.

This clone occurred many times. The CDR3 extends 3 residues past the end of the read, so its final part is completed from the germline J gene. The genes are TRBV30 and TRBJ2-3, with 9 positions matching TRBD1. There are 16 residues in the CDR3. The J segment lost 2 bases and the V segment lost 1 base, leaving 7 bases of the junction unmatched. CDR1 and CDR2 (germline): GTSNPN, SVGIG (reference sequence). The sequenced part of the CDR3 DNA is TGTGCCTGGAGTGATTGGGACAGGGCCGACACAGATACG. It specifies CAWSDWDRADTDT. The entire CDR3 protein is CAWSDWDRADTDTQYF.

This clone was observed at least ten times. The read ends 3 residues early relative to the CDR3; the germline J gene fills the gap. The V gene is TRBV29-1, the J gene TRBJ2-1; 8 positions agree with TRBD2. The length of the CDR3 is 16 residues. The V gene's germline CDR1 is SQVTM and CDR2 ANQGSEA. Unmatched junction bases numbered 9, after V lost 5 bases and J lost 0 bases. CDR3 loop: CSVTHLAGNSYNEQFF. Partial CDR3 DNA: TGCAGCGTTACTCACTTAGCGGGGAACTCCTACAATGAG.

This clone was detected many times. The read finishes 3 residues shy of the CDR3 end, and the germline J gene is used to complete it. The chain carries TRBV20-1 and TRBJ2-7, with 10 positions matching TRBD1. Germline trimming cut 5 bases from V and 2 bases from J; bases unmatched to any gene: 9. Germline V gives CDR1 DFQATT, CDR2 SNEGSKA (reference sequence). This CDR3 spans 15 amino acids. CDR3 DNA (partial): TGCAGTGCTGATGACAGGGGGCAAGGGCCCTACGAG. The encoded protein is CSADDRGQGPYE. The full CDR3 protein reads CSADDRGQGPYEQYF.

This clone was recorded many times. The CDR3 end is not reached by the read, which stops 3 residues before it; the germline J gene fills it in. The chain couples TRBV24-1 to TRBJ2-3; 10 bases line up with TRBD2. The CDR3 sequence is 17 residues long. The V and J ends lost 5 bases and 0 bases, in that order; junction bases with no gene match: 7. The germline CDR1 and CDR2 sequences are KGHDR and SFDVKD. The DNA read from the CDR3 is TGTGCCACCAGTGGGACTAGCGGAGGAACTAGCACAGATACG. Encoded protein: CATSGTSGGTSTDT. The full CDR3 protein reads CATSGTSGGTSTDTQYF.

This clone occurred many times. Read coverage stops 3 residues before the CDR3 terminus; the germline J gene supplies the remainder. The chain recombines TRBV2 with TRBJ2-7, with 9 bases identical to TRBD1. J lost 6 bases, V lost 4 bases, and 7 bases had no gene match. This CDR3 comprises 14 residues. Germline V CDR1 and CDR2: SNHLY, FYNNEI. Incomplete CDR3 DNA: TGTGCCAGCAGTGCCGGGACAGGGTTCCTCGAG. This sequence encodes CASSAGTGFLE. The CDR3 in full is CASSAGTGFLEQYF.

This clone was found many times. Coverage ceases 3 residues before the CDR3 finishes, and the germline J gene fills in the end. The chain carries TRBV6-2 or TRBV6-3 and TRBJ1-1; 8 positions match TRBD1. This CDR3 region has 12 residues. Germline V gene sequence: CDR1 MNHEY, CDR2 SVGEGT. V was pared by 6 bases and J by 6 bases, with 3 bases of the junction left unmatched. The CDR3: CASRVDRAEAFF. The CDR3 bases that were read are TGTGCCAGCAGGGTGGACAGGGCTGAA.

This clone was recorded at least ten times. With the read ending 3 residues before the CDR3 end, the germline J gene is used to fill in that end. The chain is built from TRBV6-1 and TRBJ2-1; weak D call: TRBD2 (5 bases). The germline V gene has CDR1 MNHNS and CDR2 SASEGT. The CDR3 runs 16 residues. V gave up 3 bases and J gave up 6 bases, with 18 bases separating them. This CDR3 reads CASSDRSLASSNEQFF. CDR3 bases read: TGTGCCAGCAGTGATCGAAGTCTAGCTAGTTCCAATGAG.

This clone came up many times. Read data end 3 residues before the CDR3 end; the end is taken from the germline J gene. V usage is TRBV11-3 and J usage is TRBJ2-7; 11 bases align to TRBD1. Germline-derived CDR1 and CDR2 are SGHNT and YENEEA. Trimming cost V 4 bases and J 4 bases; bases outside gene matches: 6. CDR3 length: 15 amino acids. Here the CDR3 reads CASSYRTGGLYEQYF. Incomplete CDR3 DNA: TGTGCCAGCAGCTACCGGACAGGGGGCTTATACGAG.

This clone was counted many times. The sequenced fragment ends 3 residues before the CDR3 boundary, so the rest is inferred from the germline J gene. V and J are TRBV30 and TRBJ2-3; TRBD1 matches 9 bases. V was pared by 3 bases and J by 7 bases, with 5 bases of the junction left unmatched. Germline CDR1 GTSNPN, CDR2 SVGIG (reference sequence). CDR3 length equals 13 residues. CDR3 bases read: TGTGCCTGGAGGCCCGGGACAGGGAATACG. This encodes CAWRPGTGNT. The full CDR3 protein is CAWRPGTGNTQYF.

This clone was counted many times. The sequence runs out 3 residues before the end of the CDR3; the remainder is reconstructed from the germline J gene. V usage is TRBV7-8 and J usage is TRBJ2-5; 11 positions agree with TRBD1. V shed 0 bases, J shed 7 bases, and the junction held 10 bases outside the gene matches. Germline V lookup: CDR1 SGHVS, CDR2 FQNEAQ. This CDR3 is built from 17 residues. This CDR3 is CASSLAGGQGGKVTQYF. The covered CDR3 bases are TGTGCCAGCAGCTTAGCGGGGGGACAGGGGGGTAAAGTGACC.

This clone was observed at least ten times. The junction does not match germline at one end; this may be a read error. The CDR3 is cut off 3 residues early in the read; its end comes from the germline J gene. The gene calls are TRBV4-2 and TRBJ2-3, with 7 bases aligning to TRBD2. Per the germline V gene, CDR1 is LGHNA and CDR2 is YNFKEQ. There are 16 residues in the CDR3. CDR3 residues: CASSQEQRGYTDTQYF. The part of the CDR3 DNA that was read is TGCGCCAGCAGCCAAGAACAGCGGGGATACACAGATACG.

Comment on this clone: Coverage ceases 3 residues before the CDR3 finishes, and the germline J gene fills in the end. V usage is TRBV7-3 and J usage is TRBJ1-4; 11 nucleotides match TRBD1. J was trimmed by 7 bases and V by 3 bases; bases with no gene match: 1. From germline, CDR1 is SGHTA and CDR2 FQGTGA. This CDR3 has 14 amino acids. The covered CDR3 bases are TGTGCCAGCAGCTTGGGACAGGGGGGTGAAAAA. Protein sequence: CASSLGQGGEK. The whole CDR3 region reads CASSLGQGGEKLFF.